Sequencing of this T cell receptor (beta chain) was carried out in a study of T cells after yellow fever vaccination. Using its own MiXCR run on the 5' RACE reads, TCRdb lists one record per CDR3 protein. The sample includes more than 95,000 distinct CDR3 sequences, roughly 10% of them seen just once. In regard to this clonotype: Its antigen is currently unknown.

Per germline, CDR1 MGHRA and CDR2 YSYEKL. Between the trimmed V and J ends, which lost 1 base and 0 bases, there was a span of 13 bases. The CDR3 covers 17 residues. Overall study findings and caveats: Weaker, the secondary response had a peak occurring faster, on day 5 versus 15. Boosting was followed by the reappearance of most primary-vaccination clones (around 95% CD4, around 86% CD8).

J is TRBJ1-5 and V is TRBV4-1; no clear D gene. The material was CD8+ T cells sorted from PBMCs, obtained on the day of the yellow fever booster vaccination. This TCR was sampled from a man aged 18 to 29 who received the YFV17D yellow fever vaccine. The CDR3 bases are TGCGCCAGCAGCCAAGTGGGGTCACCCTATAGCAATCAGCCCCAGCATTTT. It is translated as CASSQVGSPYSNQPQHF.